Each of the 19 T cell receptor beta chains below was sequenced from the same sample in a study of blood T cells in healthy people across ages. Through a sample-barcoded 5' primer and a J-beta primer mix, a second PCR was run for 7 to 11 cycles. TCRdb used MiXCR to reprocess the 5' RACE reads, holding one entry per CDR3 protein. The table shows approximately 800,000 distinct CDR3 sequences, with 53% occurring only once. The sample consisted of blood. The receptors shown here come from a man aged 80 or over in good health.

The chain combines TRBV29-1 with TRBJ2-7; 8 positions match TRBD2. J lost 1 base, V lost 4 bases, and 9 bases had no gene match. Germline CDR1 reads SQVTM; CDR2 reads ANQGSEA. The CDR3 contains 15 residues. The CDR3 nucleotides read TGCAGCGTTGTGAAGGAGCGGGGGAGATCCTACGAGCAGTACTTC. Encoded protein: CSVVKERGRSYEQYF.

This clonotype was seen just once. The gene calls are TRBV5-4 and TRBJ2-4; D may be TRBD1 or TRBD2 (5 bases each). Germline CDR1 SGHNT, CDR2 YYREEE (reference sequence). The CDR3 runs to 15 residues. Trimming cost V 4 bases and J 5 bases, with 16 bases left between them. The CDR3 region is CASSPGPETQNIQYF. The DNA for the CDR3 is TGTGCCAGCAGCCCGGGACCGGAGACTCAAAACATTCAGTACTTC.

The CDR3 reads CASKTSGYNEQFF. The CDR3 DNA sequence: TGTGCCAGCAAAACTAGCGGCTACAATGAGCAGTTCTTC. The chain combines TRBV27 with TRBJ2-1; 8 positions agree with TRBD2. Per the germline V gene, CDR1 is MNHEY and CDR2 is SMNVEV (reference sequence). This CDR3 is built from 13 residues. V trimming: 7 bases; J trimming: 3 bases; junction bases outside the gene matches: 2.

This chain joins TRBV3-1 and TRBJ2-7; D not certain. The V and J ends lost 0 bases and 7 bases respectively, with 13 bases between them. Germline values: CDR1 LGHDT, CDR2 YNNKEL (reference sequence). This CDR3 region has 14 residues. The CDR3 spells CASSQDLRAGEQYF. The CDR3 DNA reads TGTGCCAGCAGCCAAGATCTTCGAGCCGGGGAGCAGTACTTC.

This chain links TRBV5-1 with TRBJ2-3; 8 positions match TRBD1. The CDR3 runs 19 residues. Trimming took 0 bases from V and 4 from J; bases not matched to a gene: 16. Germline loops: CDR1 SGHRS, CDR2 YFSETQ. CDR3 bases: TGCGCCAGCAGCTTGGATCACCACACCGTCCCGGGACAGGCAGATACGCAGTATTTT. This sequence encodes CASSLDHHTVPGQADTQYF.

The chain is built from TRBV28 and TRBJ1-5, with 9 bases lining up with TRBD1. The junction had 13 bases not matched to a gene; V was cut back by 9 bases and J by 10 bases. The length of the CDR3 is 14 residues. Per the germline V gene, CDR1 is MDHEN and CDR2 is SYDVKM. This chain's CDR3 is CASQTGGGSGPQHF. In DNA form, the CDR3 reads TGTGCCAGTCAGACAGGGGGTGGATCCGGCCCCCAGCATTTT. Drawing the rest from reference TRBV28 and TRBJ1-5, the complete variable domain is DVKVTQSSRYLVKRTGEKVFLECVQDMDHENMFWYRQDPGLGLRLIYFSYDVKMKEKGDIPEGYSVSREKKERFSLILESASTNQTSMYLCASQTGGGSGPQHFGDGTRLSIL.

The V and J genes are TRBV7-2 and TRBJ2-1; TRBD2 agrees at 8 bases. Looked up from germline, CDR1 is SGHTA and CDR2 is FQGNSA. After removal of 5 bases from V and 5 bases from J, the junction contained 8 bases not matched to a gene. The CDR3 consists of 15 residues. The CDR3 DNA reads TGTGCCAGCAGCATGACTAACGGGAGGGACAATGAGCAGTTCTTC. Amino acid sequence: CASSMTNGRDNEQFF.

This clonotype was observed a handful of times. The CDR3 sequence is CSARDRRGSYEQYF. The DNA for the CDR3 is TGCAGTGCTAGAGACAGACGGGGCTCCTACGAGCAGTACTTC. The chain couples TRBV20-1 to TRBJ2-7, with a tentative D call TRBD2 (5 bases). Germline loops: CDR1 DFQATT, CDR2 SNEGSKA (reference sequence). The CDR3 sequence is 14 residues long. The V end was cut by 0 bases, the J end by 0 bases, with 9 bases between.

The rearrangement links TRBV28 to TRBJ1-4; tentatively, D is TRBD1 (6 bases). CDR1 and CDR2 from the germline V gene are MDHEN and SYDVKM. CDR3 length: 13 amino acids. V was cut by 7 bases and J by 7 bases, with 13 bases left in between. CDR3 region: CASNPGGSEKLFF. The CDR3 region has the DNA TGTGCCAGCAACCCGGGGGGCAGTGAAAAACTGTTTTTT.

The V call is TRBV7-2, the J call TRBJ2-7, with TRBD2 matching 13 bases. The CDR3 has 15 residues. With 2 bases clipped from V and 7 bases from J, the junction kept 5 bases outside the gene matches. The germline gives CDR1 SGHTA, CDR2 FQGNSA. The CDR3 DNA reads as TGTGCCAGCAGCTTACTCGGACTAGCGGGAGAAGAGCAGTACTTC. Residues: CASSLLGLAGEEQYF.

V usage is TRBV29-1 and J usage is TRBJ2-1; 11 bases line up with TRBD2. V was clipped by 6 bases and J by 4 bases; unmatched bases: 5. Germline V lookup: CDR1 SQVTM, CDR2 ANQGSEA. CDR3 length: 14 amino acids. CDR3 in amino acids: CSVPTSGRYNEQFF. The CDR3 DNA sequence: TGCAGCGTCCCTACTAGCGGGAGATACAATGAGCAGTTCTTC.

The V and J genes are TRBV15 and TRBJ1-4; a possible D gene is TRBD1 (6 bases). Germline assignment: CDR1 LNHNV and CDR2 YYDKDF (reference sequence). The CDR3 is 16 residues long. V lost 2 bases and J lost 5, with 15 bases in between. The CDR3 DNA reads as TGTGCCACCAGCAGACCCTACAGGGTTGGAAATGAAAAACTGTTTTTT. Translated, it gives CATSRPYRVGNEKLFF.

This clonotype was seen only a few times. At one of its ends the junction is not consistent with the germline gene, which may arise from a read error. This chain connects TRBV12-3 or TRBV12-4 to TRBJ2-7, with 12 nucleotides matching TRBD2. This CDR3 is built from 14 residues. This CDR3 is CASSLAGGPNEQYF. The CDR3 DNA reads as TGTGCCAGCAGTCTAGCGGGAGGGCCCAACGAGCAGTACTTC.

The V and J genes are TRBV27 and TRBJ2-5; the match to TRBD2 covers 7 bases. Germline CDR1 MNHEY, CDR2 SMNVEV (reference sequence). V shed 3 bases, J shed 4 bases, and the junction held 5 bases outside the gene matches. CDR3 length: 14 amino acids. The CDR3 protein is CASSLNGEGETQYF. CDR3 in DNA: TGTGCCAGCAGTTTGAACGGGGAGGGAGAGACCCAGTACTTC.

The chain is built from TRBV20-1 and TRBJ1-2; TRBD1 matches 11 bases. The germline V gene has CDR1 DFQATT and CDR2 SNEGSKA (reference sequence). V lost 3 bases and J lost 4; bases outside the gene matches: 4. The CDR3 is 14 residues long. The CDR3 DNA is TGCAGTGCTAGCTTGGGACAGGGGGGCTATGGCTACACCTTC. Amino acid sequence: CSASLGQGGYGYTF.

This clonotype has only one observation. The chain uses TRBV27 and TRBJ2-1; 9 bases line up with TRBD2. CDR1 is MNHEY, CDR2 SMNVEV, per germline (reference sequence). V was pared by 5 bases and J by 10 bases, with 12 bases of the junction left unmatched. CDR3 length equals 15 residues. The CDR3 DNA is TGTGCCAGCAGTATGACTGGCGGGAGGGCCGGGGAGCAGTTCTTC. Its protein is CASSMTGGRAGEQFF.

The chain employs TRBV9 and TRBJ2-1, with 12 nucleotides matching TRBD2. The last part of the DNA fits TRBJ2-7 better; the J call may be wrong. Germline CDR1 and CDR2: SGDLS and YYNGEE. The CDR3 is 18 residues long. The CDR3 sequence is CASSVGLAGASAYNEQYF. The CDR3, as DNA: TGTGCCAGCAGCGTAGGACTAGCGGGAGCATCCGCCTACAATGAGCAGTACTTC.

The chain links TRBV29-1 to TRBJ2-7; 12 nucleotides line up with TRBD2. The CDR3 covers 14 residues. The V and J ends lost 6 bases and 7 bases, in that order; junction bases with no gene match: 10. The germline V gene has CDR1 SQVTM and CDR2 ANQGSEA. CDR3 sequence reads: CSVATSGSYNEQYF. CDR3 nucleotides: TGCAGCGTGGCGACTAGCGGGAGTTACAATGAGCAGTACTTC.

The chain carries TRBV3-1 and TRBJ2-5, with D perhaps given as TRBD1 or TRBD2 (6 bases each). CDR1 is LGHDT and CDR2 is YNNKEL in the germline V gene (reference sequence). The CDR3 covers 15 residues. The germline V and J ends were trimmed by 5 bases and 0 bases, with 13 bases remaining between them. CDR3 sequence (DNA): TGTGCCAGCAGCAAACGGGGGACACACCAAGAGACCCAGTACTTC. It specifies CASSKRGTHQETQYF.